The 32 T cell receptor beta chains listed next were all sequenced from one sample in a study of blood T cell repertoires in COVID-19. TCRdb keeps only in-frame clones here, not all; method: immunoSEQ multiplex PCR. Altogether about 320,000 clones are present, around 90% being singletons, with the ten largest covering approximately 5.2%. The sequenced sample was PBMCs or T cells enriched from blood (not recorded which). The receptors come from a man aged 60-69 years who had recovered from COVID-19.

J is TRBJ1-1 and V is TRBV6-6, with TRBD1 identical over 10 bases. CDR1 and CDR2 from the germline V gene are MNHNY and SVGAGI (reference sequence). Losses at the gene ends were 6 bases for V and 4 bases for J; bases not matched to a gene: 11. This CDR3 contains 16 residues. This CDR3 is CASRLTGGASSTEAFF. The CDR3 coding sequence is TGTGCCAGCAGGTTGACAGGGGGCGCGAGTTCCACTGAAGCTTTCTTT.

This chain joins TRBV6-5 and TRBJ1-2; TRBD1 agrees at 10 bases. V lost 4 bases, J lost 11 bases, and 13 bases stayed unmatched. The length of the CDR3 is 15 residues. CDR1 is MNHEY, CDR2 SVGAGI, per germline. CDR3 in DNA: TGTGCCAGCAGTTCCCTGGGACAGGGGATAGTGGGATACACCTTC. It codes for CASSSLGQGIVGYTF.

The CDR3 bases are TGTGCCAACTCCAGGGGGAGCACCGGGGAGCTGTTTTTT. Its translation: CANSRGSTGELFF. V is TRBV12-3 or TRBV12-4 and J is TRBJ2-2; 7 bases are shared with TRBD1. The CDR3 spans 13 residues. With V trimmed by 10 bases and J by 4 bases, 6 bases remained unmatched.

The CDR3 DNA is TGTGCCAGCAGTTACGCGTGGAACAGAAAGAACACTGAAGCTTTCTTT. This encodes CASSYAWNRKNTEAFF. The rearrangement joins TRBV6-2 or TRBV6-3 to TRBJ1-1, with D unclear. The CDR3 sequence is 16 residues long. The V and J ends lost 2 bases and 1 base respectively, with 14 bases between them. Germline lookup yields CDR1 MNHEY and CDR2 SVGEGT.

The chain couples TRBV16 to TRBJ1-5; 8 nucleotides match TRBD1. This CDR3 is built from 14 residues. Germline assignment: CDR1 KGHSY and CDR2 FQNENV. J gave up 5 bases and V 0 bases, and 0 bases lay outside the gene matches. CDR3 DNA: TGTGCCAGCAGCCAATCGACAGGGGATCAGCCCCAGCATTTT. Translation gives CASSQSTGDQPQHF.

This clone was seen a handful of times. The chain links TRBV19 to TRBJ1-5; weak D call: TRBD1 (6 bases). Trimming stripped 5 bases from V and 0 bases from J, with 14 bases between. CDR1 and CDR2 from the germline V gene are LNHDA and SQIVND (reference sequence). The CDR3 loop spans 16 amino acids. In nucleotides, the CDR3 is TGTGCCAGTAGTGCCCAGGGGATGCATAGCAATCAGCCCCAGCATTTT. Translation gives CASSAQGMHSNQPQHF.

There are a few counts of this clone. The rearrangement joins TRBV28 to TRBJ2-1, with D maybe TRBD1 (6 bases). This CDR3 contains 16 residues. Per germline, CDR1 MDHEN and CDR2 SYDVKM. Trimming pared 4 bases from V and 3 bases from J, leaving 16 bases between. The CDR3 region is CASSSFRQEYYNEQFF. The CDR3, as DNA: TGTGCCAGCAGTTCCTTTAGACAGGAATACTACAATGAGCAGTTCTTC.

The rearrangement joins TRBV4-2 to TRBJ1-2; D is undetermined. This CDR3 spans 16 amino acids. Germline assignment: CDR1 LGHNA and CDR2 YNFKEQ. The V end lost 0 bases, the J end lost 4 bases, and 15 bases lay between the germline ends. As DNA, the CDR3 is TGTGCCAGCAGCCAAGAACTGGGGAGGGTCATCTATGGCTACACCTTC. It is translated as CASSQELGRVIYGYTF.

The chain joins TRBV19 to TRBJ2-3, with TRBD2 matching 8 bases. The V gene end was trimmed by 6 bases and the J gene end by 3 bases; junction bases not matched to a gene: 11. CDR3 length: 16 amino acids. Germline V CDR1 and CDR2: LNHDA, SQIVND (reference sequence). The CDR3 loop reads CASRSIKRENTDTQYF. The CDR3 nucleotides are TGTGCCAGTAGATCGATTAAGCGGGAGAATACAGATACGCAGTATTTT.

The CDR3, as DNA: TGTGCCAGCAGCTTGGCCGGGACAGGATCCTACGAGCAGTACTTC. This sequence encodes CASSLAGTGSYEQYF. The V call is TRBV5-4, the J call TRBJ2-7; 8 bases agree with TRBD1. V trimming: 0 bases; J trimming: 1 base; junction bases outside the gene matches: 3. In germline, CDR1 is SGHNT, CDR2 YYREEE (reference sequence). The CDR3 is made up of 15 amino acids.

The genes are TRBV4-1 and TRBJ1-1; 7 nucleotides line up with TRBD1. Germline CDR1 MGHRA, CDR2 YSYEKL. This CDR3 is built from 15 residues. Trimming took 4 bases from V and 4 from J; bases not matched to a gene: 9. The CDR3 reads CASSPRGVLGTEAFF. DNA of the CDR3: TGCGCCAGCAGCCCCAGGGGGGTACTGGGCACTGAAGCTTTCTTT.

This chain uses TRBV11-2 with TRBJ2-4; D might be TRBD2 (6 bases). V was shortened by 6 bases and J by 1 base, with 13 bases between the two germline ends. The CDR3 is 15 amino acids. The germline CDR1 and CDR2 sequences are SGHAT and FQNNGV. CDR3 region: CASSSGRGAKNIQYF. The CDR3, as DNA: TGTGCCAGCAGTTCAGGCCGGGGGGCCAAAAACATTCAGTACTTC.

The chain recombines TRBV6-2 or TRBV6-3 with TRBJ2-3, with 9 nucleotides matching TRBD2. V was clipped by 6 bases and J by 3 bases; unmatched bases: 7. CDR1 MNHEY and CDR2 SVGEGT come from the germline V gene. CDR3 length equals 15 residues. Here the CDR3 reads CASSRELAGTDTQYF. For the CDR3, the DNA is TGTGCCAGCAGCCGTGAACTAGCGGGTACAGATACGCAGTATTTT.

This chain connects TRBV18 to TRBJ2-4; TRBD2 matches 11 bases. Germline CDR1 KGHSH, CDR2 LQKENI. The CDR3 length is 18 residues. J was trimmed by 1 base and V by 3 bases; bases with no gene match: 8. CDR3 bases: TGTGCCAGCTCACCTTTAGCGGGAGGGCCGGGGGCCAAAAACATTCAGTACTTC. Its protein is CASSPLAGGPGAKNIQYF.

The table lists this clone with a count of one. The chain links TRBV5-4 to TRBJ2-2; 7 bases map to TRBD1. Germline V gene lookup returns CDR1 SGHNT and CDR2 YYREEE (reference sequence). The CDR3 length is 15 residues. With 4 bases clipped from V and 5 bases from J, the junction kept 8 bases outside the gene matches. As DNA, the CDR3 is TGTGCCAGCAGCGACGCCCGGGACAGTACCGGGGAGCTGTTTTTT. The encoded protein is CASSDARDSTGELFF. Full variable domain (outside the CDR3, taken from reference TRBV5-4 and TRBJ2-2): ETGVTQSPTHLIKTRGQQVTLRCSSQSGHNTVSWYQQALGQGPQFIFQYYREEENGRGNFPPRFSGLQFPNYSSELNVNALELDDSALYLCASSDARDSTGELFFGEGSRLTVL.

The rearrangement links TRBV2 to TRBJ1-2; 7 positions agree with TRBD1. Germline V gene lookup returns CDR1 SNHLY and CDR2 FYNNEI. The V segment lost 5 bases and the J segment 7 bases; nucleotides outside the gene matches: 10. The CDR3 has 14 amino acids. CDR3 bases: TGTGCCAGCAGTACAGCCACAGGGGACCGTGGCTACACCTTC. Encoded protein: CASSTATGDRGYTF.

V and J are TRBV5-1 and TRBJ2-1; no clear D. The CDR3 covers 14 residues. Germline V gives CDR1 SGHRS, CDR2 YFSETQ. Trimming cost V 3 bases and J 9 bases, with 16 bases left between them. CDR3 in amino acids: CASSSLRNRSEQFF. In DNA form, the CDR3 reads TGCGCCAGCAGCTCCTTACGTAATAGAAGTGAGCAGTTCTTC.

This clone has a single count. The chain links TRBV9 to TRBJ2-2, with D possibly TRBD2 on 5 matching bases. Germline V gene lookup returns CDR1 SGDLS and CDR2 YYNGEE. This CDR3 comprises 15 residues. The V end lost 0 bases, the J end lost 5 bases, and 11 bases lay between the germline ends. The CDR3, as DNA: TGTGCCAGCAGCGTAGGGGTGGTAGCGACCGGGGAGCTGTTTTTT. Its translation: CASSVGVVATGELFF.

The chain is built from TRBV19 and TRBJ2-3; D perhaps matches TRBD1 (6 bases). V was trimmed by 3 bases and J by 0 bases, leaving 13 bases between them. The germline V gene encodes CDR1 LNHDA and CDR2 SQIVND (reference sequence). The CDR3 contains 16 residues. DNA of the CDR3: TGTGCCAGTAGTATCGGACAGTACTATAGCACAGATACGCAGTATTTT. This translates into CASSIGQYYSTDTQYF.

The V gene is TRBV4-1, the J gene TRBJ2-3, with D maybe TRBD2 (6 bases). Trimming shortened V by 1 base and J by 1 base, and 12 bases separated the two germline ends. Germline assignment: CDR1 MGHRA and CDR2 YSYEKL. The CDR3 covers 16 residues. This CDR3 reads CASSQGLGGGTDTQYF. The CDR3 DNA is TGCGCCAGCAGCCAAGGGCTCGGCGGGGGCACAGATACGCAGTATTTT.

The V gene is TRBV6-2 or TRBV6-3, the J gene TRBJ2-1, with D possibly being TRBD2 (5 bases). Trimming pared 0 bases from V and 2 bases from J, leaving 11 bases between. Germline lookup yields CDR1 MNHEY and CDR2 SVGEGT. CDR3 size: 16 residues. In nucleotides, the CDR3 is TGTGCCAGCAGTTACTCCCCGAGGGCGACCTACAATGAGCAGTTCTTC. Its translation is CASSYSPRATYNEQFF.

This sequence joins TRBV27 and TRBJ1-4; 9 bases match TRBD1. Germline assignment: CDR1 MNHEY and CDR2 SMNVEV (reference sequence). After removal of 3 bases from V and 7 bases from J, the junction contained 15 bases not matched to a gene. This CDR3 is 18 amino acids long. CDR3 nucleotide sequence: TGTGCCAGCAGTTTTGGGACAGGGCCTTTGTTGTCTGTTGAAAAACTGTTTTTT. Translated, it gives CASSFGTGPLLSVEKLFF. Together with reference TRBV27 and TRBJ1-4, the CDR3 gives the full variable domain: EAQVTQNPRYLITVTGKKLTVTCSQNMNHEYMSWYRQDPGLGLRQIYYSMNVEVTDKGDVPEGYKVSRKEKRNFPLILESPSPNQTSLYFCASSFGTGPLLSVEKLFFGSGTQLSVL.

In DNA form, the CDR3 reads TGTGCCAGCTCACCGCAGGAGGTTGGGGCCAACGTCCTGACTTTC. Protein sequence: CASSPQEVGANVLTF. The V call is TRBV18, the J call TRBJ2-6, with a tentative D call TRBD2 (5 bases). V was pared by 3 bases and J by 3 bases, with 9 bases between. CDR1 is KGHSH, CDR2 LQKENI, per germline. The CDR3 covers 15 residues.

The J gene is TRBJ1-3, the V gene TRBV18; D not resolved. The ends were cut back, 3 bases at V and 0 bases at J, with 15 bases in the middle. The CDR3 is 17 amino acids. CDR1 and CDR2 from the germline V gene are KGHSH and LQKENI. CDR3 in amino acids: CASSPIILISSGNTIYF. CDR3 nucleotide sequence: TGTGCCAGCTCACCTATCATACTAATCTCCTCTGGAAACACCATATATTTT.

The CDR3 DNA follows: TGTGCCTGGAGTGAGGGACTAGTGACCTACAATGAGCAGTTCTTC. Translating gives CAWSEGLVTYNEQFF. This chain connects TRBV30 to TRBJ2-1; the match to TRBD2 covers 8 bases. The junction had 4 bases not matched to a gene; V was cut back by 1 base and J by 2 bases. The length of the CDR3 is 15 residues. From germline, CDR1 is GTSNPN and CDR2 SVGIG (reference sequence).

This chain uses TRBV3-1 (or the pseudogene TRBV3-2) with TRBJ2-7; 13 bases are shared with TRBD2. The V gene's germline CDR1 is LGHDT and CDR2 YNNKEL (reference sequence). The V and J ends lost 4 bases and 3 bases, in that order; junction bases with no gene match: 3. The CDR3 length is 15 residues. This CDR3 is CASSRLAGGRYEQYF. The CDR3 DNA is TGTGCCAGCAGCCGACTAGCGGGAGGACGCTACGAGCAGTACTTC.

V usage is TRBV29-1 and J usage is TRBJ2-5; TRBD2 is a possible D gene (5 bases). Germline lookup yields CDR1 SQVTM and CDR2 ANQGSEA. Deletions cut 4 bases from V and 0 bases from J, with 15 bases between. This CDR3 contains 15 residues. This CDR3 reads CSVAHIGGNQETQYF. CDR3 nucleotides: TGCAGCGTTGCCCATATAGGAGGAAACCAAGAGACCCAGTACTTC.

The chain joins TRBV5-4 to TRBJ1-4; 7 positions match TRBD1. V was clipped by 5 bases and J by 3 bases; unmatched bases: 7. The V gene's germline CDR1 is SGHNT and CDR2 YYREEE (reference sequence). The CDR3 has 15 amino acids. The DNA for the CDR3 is TGTGCCAGCAGACCAGGGACAGCAGCTAATGAAAAACTGTTTTTT. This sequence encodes CASRPGTAANEKLFF. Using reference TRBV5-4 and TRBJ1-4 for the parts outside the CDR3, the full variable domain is ETGVTQSPTHLIKTRGQQVTLRCSSQSGHNTVSWYQQALGQGPQFIFQYYREEENGRGNFPPRFSGLQFPNYSSELNVNALELDDSALYLCASRPGTAANEKLFFGSGTQLSVL.

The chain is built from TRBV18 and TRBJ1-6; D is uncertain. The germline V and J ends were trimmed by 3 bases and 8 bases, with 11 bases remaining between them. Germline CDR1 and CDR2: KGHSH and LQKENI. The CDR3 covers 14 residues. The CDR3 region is CASSPSGRDSPLHF. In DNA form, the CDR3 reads TGTGCCAGCTCACCCTCCGGTCGAGATTCACCCCTCCACTTT. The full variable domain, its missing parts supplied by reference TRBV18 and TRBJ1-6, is NAGVMQNPRHLVRRRGQEARLRCSPMKGHSHVYWYRQLPEEGLKFMVYLQKENIIDESGMPKERFSAEFPKEGPSILRIQQVVRGDSAAYFCASSPSGRDSPLHFGNGTRLTVT.

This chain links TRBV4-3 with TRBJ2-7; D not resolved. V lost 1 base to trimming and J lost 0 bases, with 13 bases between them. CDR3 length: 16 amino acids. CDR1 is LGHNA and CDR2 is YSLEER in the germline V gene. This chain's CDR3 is CASSQVLTLSSYEQYF. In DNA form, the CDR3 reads TGCGCCAGCAGCCAAGTTCTCACTCTTAGCTCCTACGAGCAGTACTTC.

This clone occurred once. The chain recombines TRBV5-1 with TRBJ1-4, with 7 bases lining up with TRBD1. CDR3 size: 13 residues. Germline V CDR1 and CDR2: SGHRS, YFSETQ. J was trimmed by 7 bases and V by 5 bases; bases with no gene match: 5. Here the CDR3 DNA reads TGCGCCAGCAGTACAGGGGCTGGTGAAAAACTGTTTTTT. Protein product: CASSTGAGEKLFF.

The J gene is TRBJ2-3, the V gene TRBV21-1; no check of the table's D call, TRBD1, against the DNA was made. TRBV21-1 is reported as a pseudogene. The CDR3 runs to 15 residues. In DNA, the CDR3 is TGTGCCAGCACCCAACAGGGGGCGATTGGAGATACGCAGTATTTT. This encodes CASTQQGAIGDTQYF.